The 27 T cell receptor beta chains listed next were all sequenced from one sample in a study of graft-versus-host responses after intestinal transplantation. These receptors are not linked to any known antigen. Data came from immunoSEQ multiplex PCR; TCRdb stores just in-frame clones and leaves some out. The sample shows roughly 120,000 clones, 75% to 95% of them seen only once. The material sequenced was unstimulated CD4+ T cells sorted from spleen or lymph node cells, taken before intestinal transplant. The receptors shown here come from a human donor who received an intestinal transplant.

The rearrangement uses TRBV5-6 and TRBJ2-7, with D tentatively TRBD2 (6 bases). This CDR3 has 14 amino acids. Trimming removed 0 bases from V and 6 bases from J, with 13 bases in between. The germline V gene has CDR1 SGHDT and CDR2 YYEEEE. CDR3 protein: CASSLDMGGGEQYF. The CDR3 nucleotides read TGTGCCAGCAGCTTGGATATGGGAGGTGGCGAGCAGTACTTC.

The V gene is TRBV9, the J gene TRBJ1-3; weak D call: TRBD1 (5 bases). The V end lost 0 bases, the J end lost 0 bases, and 10 bases lay between the germline ends. Germline V gives CDR1 SGDLS, CDR2 YYNGEE. This CDR3 has 16 residues. The CDR3 spells CASSVAGPHSGNTIYF. Here the CDR3 DNA reads TGTGCCAGCAGCGTAGCAGGGCCCCACTCTGGAAACACCATATATTTT.

This clone was detected once. The sample has other DNA sequences that encode this CDR3 too. The chain couples TRBV5-1 to TRBJ2-7; 7 bases are shared with TRBD1. Looked up from germline, CDR1 is SGHRS and CDR2 is YFSETQ. The CDR3 spans 14 residues. With V trimmed by 4 bases and J by 3 bases, 7 bases remained unmatched. The CDR3 nucleotides read TGCGCCAGCAGCCTCCGGGACAGCCTCTACGAGCAGTACTTC. Its translation: CASSLRDSLYEQYF.

J is TRBJ1-2 and V is TRBV6-5; D is perhaps TRBD1 (6 bases). The V end was cut by 0 bases, the J end by 9 bases, with 14 bases between. CDR3 size: 14 residues. Germline assignment: CDR1 MNHEY and CDR2 SVGAGI. CDR3 loop: CASSYSIYRASYTF. Here the CDR3 DNA reads TGTGCCAGCAGTTACTCGATTTACAGGGCTAGCTACACCTTC.

This clone was detected only a few times. The chain employs TRBV4-1 and TRBJ2-1; D might be TRBD1 (6 bases). Germline assignment: CDR1 MGHRA and CDR2 YSYEKL. V dropped 3 bases and J dropped 1 base, with 10 bases sitting between them. The CDR3 loop spans 15 amino acids. This chain's CDR3 is CASSQGTGSYNEQFF. CDR3 nucleotides: TGCGCCAGCAGCCAGGGTACAGGGTCCTACAATGAGCAGTTCTTC.

V usage is TRBV2 and J usage is TRBJ2-5; TRBD2 might be the D (5 bases). Between the trimmed V and J ends, which lost 3 bases and 1 base, there was a span of 6 bases. The CDR3 extends over 13 amino acids. From germline, CDR1 is SNHLY and CDR2 FYNNEI. The CDR3 DNA is TGTGCCAGCAGTGAGCGGGCCCAAGAGACCCAGTACTTC. Its translation: CASSERAQETQYF.

The chain links TRBV18 to TRBJ2-7, with TRBD1 matching 7 bases. The V segment lost 3 bases and the J segment 1 base; nucleotides outside the gene matches: 6. The germline gives CDR1 KGHSH, CDR2 LQKENI. The CDR3 loop spans 15 amino acids. CDR3 sequence (DNA): TGTGCCAGCTCACCTGTCCGGGACAGTTCCTACGAGCAGTACTTC. This gives the protein CASSPVRDSSYEQYF. Together with reference TRBV18 and TRBJ2-7, the CDR3 gives the full variable domain: NAGVMQNPRHLVRRRGQEARLRCSPMKGHSHVYWYRQLPEEGLKFMVYLQKENIIDESGMPKERFSAEFPKEGPSILRIQQVVRGDSAAYFCASSPVRDSSYEQYFGPGTRLTVT.

V gene TRBV2 combines with J gene TRBJ2-3, with a tentative D call TRBD1 (5 bases). V was pared by 7 bases and J by 2 bases, with 13 bases between. CDR1 and CDR2 (germline): SNHLY, FYNNEI. CDR3 length: 14 residues. The CDR3 reads CASNFQGPTDTQYF. DNA of the CDR3: TGTGCCAGCAATTTTCAGGGTCCCACAGATACGCAGTATTTT.

V gene TRBV10-3 combines with J gene TRBJ2-1, with 14 bases aligning to TRBD2. The CDR3 consists of 16 residues. CDR1 and CDR2 from the germline V gene are ENHRY and SYGVKD. V dropped 2 bases and J dropped 6; count of bases not matched to a gene: 3. CDR3 coding DNA: TGTGCCATCAGTGAGCTGGGACTAGCGGGAGCCAATGAGCAGTTCTTC. Encoded protein: CAISELGLAGANEQFF.

The rearrangement uses TRBV30 and TRBJ1-2; no reliable D call. This CDR3 is built from 12 residues. V was clipped by 4 bases and J by 8 bases, with 14 bases between them. The germline V gene encodes CDR1 GTSNPN and CDR2 SVGIG (reference sequence). The CDR3 protein is CAWTYGPGGYTF. DNA for the CDR3: TGTGCCTGGACATACGGGCCGGGGGGCTACACCTTC.

The chain carries TRBV7-6 and TRBJ2-5, with 11 bases that match TRBD2. Per germline, CDR1 SGHVS and CDR2 FNYEAQ. The CDR3 is 13 amino acids. Losses at the gene ends were 4 bases for V and 5 bases for J; bases not matched to a gene: 0. The CDR3 sequence: CASSSSGRETQYF. CDR3 sequence (DNA): TGTGCCAGCAGCTCTAGCGGGAGGGAGACCCAGTACTTC.

The chain links TRBV5-1 to TRBJ1-2; D ambiguous. Germline lookup yields CDR1 SGHRS and CDR2 YFSETQ. V lost 0 bases to trimming and J lost 4 bases, with 13 bases between them. The CDR3 runs to 15 residues. The CDR3 DNA reads as TGCGCCAGCAGCTTGGCGTGGGAGGTTCCCTATGGCTACACCTTC. Encoded protein: CASSLAWEVPYGYTF.

This clone occurred once. The chain uses TRBV5-5 and TRBJ1-2; D not resolved. CDR1 SGHKS and CDR2 YYEKEE come from the germline V gene (reference sequence). Trimming removed 3 bases from V and 8 bases from J, with 20 bases in between. The CDR3 extends over 15 amino acids. In nucleotides, the CDR3 is TGTGCCAGCAGCTACCCCCGGGCCGCCGAGCGGGGCTACACCTTC. Translating gives CASSYPRAAERGYTF. Looking up the rest from reference TRBV5-5 and TRBJ1-2 gives the full variable domain: DAGVTQSPTHLIKTRGQQVTLRCSPISGHKSVSWYQQVLGQGPQFIFQYYEKEERGRGNFPDRFSARQFPNYSSELNVNALLLGDSALYLCASSYPRAAERGYTFGSGTRLTVV.

With regard to this clone: Other DNA sequences within the sample encode an identical CDR3. The chain uses TRBV28 and TRBJ1-2, with 8 bases aligning to TRBD1. The CDR3 has 13 amino acids. V dropped 5 bases and J dropped 3; count of bases not matched to a gene: 2. The V gene's germline CDR1 is MDHEN and CDR2 SYDVKM. In DNA, the CDR3 is TGTGCCAGCAGTCCGGACAGGGACTATGGCTACACCTTC. The encoded protein is CASSPDRDYGYTF.

The V and J genes are TRBV7-2 and TRBJ2-1, with 9 bases matching TRBD2. Germline V gives CDR1 SGHTA, CDR2 FQGNSA. V shed 7 bases, J shed 3 bases, and the junction held 7 bases outside the gene matches. The CDR3 contains 15 residues. CDR3 in amino acids: CASTLAGLDYNEQFF. The CDR3 nucleotides are TGTGCCAGCACCCTAGCGGGGCTAGACTACAATGAGCAGTTCTTC. The variable domain in full, completed from reference TRBV7-2 and TRBJ2-1, reads GAGVSQSPSNKVTEKGKDVELRCDPISGHTALYWYRQSLGQGLEFLIYFQGNSAPDKSGLPSDRFSAERTGGSVSTLTIQRTQQEDSAVYLCASTLAGLDYNEQFFGPGTRLTVL.

This clone was counted only a few times. J is TRBJ2-7 and V is TRBV6-5; 8 bases line up with TRBD1. The CDR3 has 14 amino acids. J lost 4 bases, V lost 2 bases, and 4 bases had no gene match. Germline assignment: CDR1 MNHEY and CDR2 SVGAGI. The CDR3 reads CASSYGRGRYEQYF. In DNA form, the CDR3 reads TGTGCCAGCAGTTACGGCAGGGGGCGATACGAGCAGTACTTC.

The genes are TRBV14 and TRBJ2-7; D might be TRBD1 (5 bases). The V end lost 2 bases, the J end lost 0 bases, and 11 bases lay between the germline ends. The germline V gene has CDR1 SGHDN and CDR2 FVKESK. The CDR3 has 15 residues. The CDR3, as DNA: TGTGCCAGCAGCCAATTAGGGGCCATCTCCTACGAGCAGTACTTC. Its translation is CASSQLGAISYEQYF.

The chain is built from TRBV29-1 and TRBJ2-1, with TRBD1 matching 10 bases. The CDR3 has 15 residues. Trimming took 6 bases from V and 6 from J; bases not matched to a gene: 11. Germline lookup yields CDR1 SQVTM and CDR2 ANQGSEA. The CDR3 nucleotides read TGCAGCGTAATAAGACAGGGGGCAGGCGTCAATGAGCAGTTCTTC. Translating gives CSVIRQGAGVNEQFF.

The CDR3 nucleotides are TGTGCCAGCAGCTTAAGGGGTGGAGAACAGCCCCAGCATTTT. Its protein product is CASSLRGGEQPQHF. The chain joins TRBV5-6 to TRBJ1-5; D possibly corresponds to TRBD1 (5 bases). Deletions cut 2 bases from V and 7 bases from J, with 13 bases between. CDR1 and CDR2 from the germline V gene are SGHDT and YYEEEE. There are 14 residues in the CDR3.

V is TRBV18 and J is TRBJ1-1; TRBD1 matches at 7 bases. After removal of 5 bases from V and 3 bases from J, the junction contained 9 bases not matched to a gene. CDR1 and CDR2 from the germline V gene are KGHSH and LQKENI. The CDR3 totals 15 residues. The chain's CDR3 is CASSADRIRDTEAFF. CDR3 nucleotide sequence: TGTGCCAGCTCAGCGGACAGGATTAGAGACACTGAAGCTTTCTTT.

The chain links TRBV27 to TRBJ2-7; no reliable D call. This CDR3 has 15 amino acids. Between the trimmed V and J ends, which lost 3 bases and 2 bases, there was a span of 14 bases. Germline lookup yields CDR1 MNHEY and CDR2 SMNVEV (reference sequence). The CDR3 nucleotides read TGTGCCAGCAGTTTGTCATCGTTTGCGGCCTACGAGCAGTACTTC. Its translation is CASSLSSFAAYEQYF.

The rearrangement links TRBV27 to TRBJ1-4, with D unresolved. CDR1 MNHEY and CDR2 SMNVEV come from the germline V gene (reference sequence). The CDR3 extends over 12 amino acids. V lost 8 bases, J lost 5 bases, and 9 bases lay in between. This CDR3 reads CASSSRNEKLFF. CDR3 nucleotides: TGTGCCAGCTCTTCGCGAAATGAAAAACTGTTTTTT. Combining the CDR3 with reference TRBV27 and TRBJ1-4 gives the whole variable domain EAQVTQNPRYLITVTGKKLTVTCSQNMNHEYMSWYRQDPGLGLRQIYYSMNVEVTDKGDVPEGYKVSRKEKRNFPLILESPSPNQTSLYFCASSSRNEKLFFGSGTQLSVL.

This chain connects TRBV11-2 to TRBJ1-1; possible D gene TRBD1, 6 bases. The V end was cut by 5 bases, the J end by 4 bases, with 11 bases between. This CDR3 has 13 amino acids. Germline V gene lookup returns CDR1 SGHAT and CDR2 FQNNGV. Here the CDR3 DNA reads TGTGCCAGCAGCGTACAGGGATTCACTGAAGCTTTCTTT. Amino acid sequence: CASSVQGFTEAFF.

V and J are TRBV2 and TRBJ2-3, with D uncertain. Germline values: CDR1 SNHLY, CDR2 FYNNEI. This CDR3 has 14 amino acids. V dropped 6 bases and J dropped 0 bases, with 10 bases sitting between them. The CDR3 sequence is CASRRLLSTDTQYF. CDR3 nucleotides: TGTGCCAGCAGAAGACTGCTTAGCACAGATACGCAGTATTTT.

This clone was detected only once. The chain recombines TRBV2 with TRBJ2-7; 7 nucleotides match TRBD2. The V and J ends lost 8 bases and 5 bases, in that order; junction bases with no gene match: 21. The CDR3 totals 17 residues. The germline V gene encodes CDR1 SNHLY and CDR2 FYNNEI. CDR3 protein: CASDPVNRGLVSDEQYF. The CDR3 DNA is TGTGCCAGCGACCCCGTAAATCGTGGACTAGTAAGTGACGAGCAGTACTTC. The full variable domain, in which reference TRBV2 and TRBJ2-7 provide the parts outside the CDR3, is EPEVTQTPSHQVTQMGQEVILRCVPISNHLYFYWYRQILGQKVEFLVSFYNNEISEKSEIFDDQFSVERPDGSNFTLKIRSTKLEDSAMYFCASDPVNRGLVSDEQYFGPGTRLTVT.

The genes are TRBV6-4 and TRBJ2-1, with D possibly being TRBD2 (6 bases). Trimming cost V 6 bases and J 8 bases, with 17 bases left between them. This CDR3 is built from 14 residues. The germline V gene has CDR1 MRHNA and CDR2 SNTAGT. CDR3 residues: CASSRELALDEQFF. In DNA, the CDR3 is TGTGCCAGCAGCAGGGAGCTAGCGCTCGATGAGCAGTTCTTC.

The chain links TRBV27 to TRBJ2-7; 11 bases are shared with TRBD1. Germline V gene lookup returns CDR1 MNHEY and CDR2 SMNVEV (reference sequence). The junction had 4 bases not matched to a gene; V was cut back by 6 bases and J by 3 bases. The CDR3 runs 14 residues. The CDR3 DNA is TGTGCCAGCAGCCGGGACAGGGGGAGCTACGAGCAGTACTTC. This encodes CASSRDRGSYEQYF.